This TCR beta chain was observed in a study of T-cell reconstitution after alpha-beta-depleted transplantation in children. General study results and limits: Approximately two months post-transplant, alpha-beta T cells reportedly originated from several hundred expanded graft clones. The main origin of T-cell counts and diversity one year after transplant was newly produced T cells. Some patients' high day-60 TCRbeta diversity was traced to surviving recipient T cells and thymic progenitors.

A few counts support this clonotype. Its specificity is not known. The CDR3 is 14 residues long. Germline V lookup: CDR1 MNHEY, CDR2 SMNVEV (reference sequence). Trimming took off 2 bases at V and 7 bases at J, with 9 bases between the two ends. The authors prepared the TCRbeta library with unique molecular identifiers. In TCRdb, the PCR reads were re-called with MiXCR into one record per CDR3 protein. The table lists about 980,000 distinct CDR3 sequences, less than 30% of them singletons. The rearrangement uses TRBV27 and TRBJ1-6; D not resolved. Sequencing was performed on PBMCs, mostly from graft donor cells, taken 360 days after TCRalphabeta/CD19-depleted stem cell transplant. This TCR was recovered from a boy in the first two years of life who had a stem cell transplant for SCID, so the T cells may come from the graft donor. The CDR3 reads CASSLIDINSPLHF. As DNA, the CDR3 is TGTGCCAGCAGTTTAATCGACATAAATTCACCCCTCCACTTT.